Presented here are 11 T cell receptor beta chains from one specimen sequenced in a study of T cells after yellow fever vaccination. TCRdb passed the 5' RACE reads through MiXCR, listing each CDR3 protein once. The sample lists roughly 340,000 distinct CDR3 sequences; approximately 9% were seen once. This specimen was PBMCs, taken on the day of the first yellow fever vaccination. The receptors were sampled from a man aged 18-30 years who received the YFV17D yellow fever vaccine.

The rearrangement uses TRBV7-9 and TRBJ2-7, with D unresolved. This CDR3 is built from 13 residues. V lost 2 bases, J lost 4 bases, and 9 bases lay in between. The germline gives CDR1 SEHNR, CDR2 FQNEAQ (reference sequence). The DNA for the CDR3 is TGTGCCAGCAGCTTATCCAGCGTGTACGAGCAGTACTTC. Protein sequence: CASSLSSVYEQYF.

This clonotype was observed many times. The chain has TRBV4-2 and TRBJ1-2; D is perhaps TRBD1 (6 bases). CDR1 is LGHNA, CDR2 YNFKEQ, per germline. The CDR3 spans 13 residues. V shed 3 bases and J shed 5 bases, with 10 bases lying between them. In DNA, the CDR3 is TGTGCCAGCAGCCACCCCGGGACATATGGCTACACCTTC. It specifies CASSHPGTYGYTF.

V is TRBV29-1 and J is TRBJ1-3; no clear D gene. V was clipped by 3 bases and J by 0 bases, with 12 bases between them. This CDR3 is built from 15 residues. Germline lookup yields CDR1 SQVTM and CDR2 ANQGSEA. This CDR3 is CSVDIGGSSGNTIYF. In nucleotides, the CDR3 is TGCAGCGTTGATATTGGCGGGAGCTCTGGAAACACCATATATTTT.

The CDR3 is CASSPASTGTVYEQYV. The DNA of the CDR3 is TGTGCCAGCTCACCAGCCTCGACAGGGACCGTCTACGAGCAGTACGTC. The chain joins TRBV18 to TRBJ2-7, with 7 bases lining up with TRBD1. The CDR3 contains 16 residues. J lost 3 bases, V lost 2 bases, and 10 bases had no gene match. Germline V CDR1 and CDR2: KGHSH, LQKENI.

The table lists this clonotype with many counts. CDR3: CASSLQGPGGDYNEQFF. In DNA, the CDR3 is TGTGCCAGCAGCTTACAGGGGCCCGGGGGGGACTACAATGAGCAGTTCTTC. The chain couples TRBV11-3 to TRBJ2-1; 8 bases agree with TRBD2. Germline values: CDR1 SGHNT, CDR2 YENEEA. CDR3 length: 17 residues. The trim removed 2 bases at V and 3 bases at J, leaving 9 bases unmatched. The whole variable domain, remainder taken from reference TRBV11-3 and TRBJ2-1, is EAGVVQSPRYKIIEKKQPVAFWCNPISGHNTLYWYLQNLGQGPELLIRYENEEAVDDSQLPKDRFSAERLKGVDSTLKIQPAELGDSAVYLCASSLQGPGGDYNEQFFGPGTRLTVL.

This clonotype showed up just a few times. V usage is TRBV10-3 and J usage is TRBJ1-3, with TRBD1 matching over 7 bases. Germline CDR1 reads ENHRY; CDR2 reads SYGVKD. Trimming at V came to 9 bases and at J to 8 bases, leaving 10 bases not matched to a gene. The CDR3 length is 13 residues. The CDR3 bases are TGTGCCATTACCACAGGGGTTACCGACACCATATATTTT. This translates into CAITTGVTDTIYF.

The CDR3 region is CASSLTARTEAFF. In DNA form, the CDR3 reads TGTGCCAGCAGTTTGACTGCGAGAACTGAAGCTTTCTTT. This chain connects TRBV27 to TRBJ1-1, with unresolved D. Trimming pared 3 bases from V and 5 bases from J, leaving 10 bases between. This CDR3 has 13 amino acids. The V gene's germline CDR1 is MNHEY and CDR2 SMNVEV (reference sequence).

In its sample, this clonotype was seen a few times. This chain connects TRBV4-3 to TRBJ1-5; perhaps TRBD1 as D (5 bases). The CDR3 length is 17 residues. In germline, CDR1 is LGHNA, CDR2 YSLEER. V lost 1 base to trimming and J lost 9 bases, with 22 bases between them. The CDR3 reads CASSQAATADLNWPQHF. As DNA, the CDR3 is TGCGCCAGCAGCCAAGCCGCGACAGCCGACCTCAATTGGCCCCAGCATTTT.

This clonotype was detected a few times. At one end, the junction sequence differs from germline, possibly due to a read error. The rearrangement joins TRBV28 to TRBJ1-1; tentative D call: TRBD1 (5 bases). This CDR3 contains 11 residues. The V gene's germline CDR1 is MDHEN and CDR2 SYDVKM. DNA for the CDR3: TGTGCCAGCAGTTTATTAGGGGCCGAGGTCTTT. Protein product: CASSLLGAEVF.

This clonotype showed up just a few times. The chain joins TRBV9 to TRBJ2-5; no firm D call. Deletions cut 3 bases from V and 3 bases from J, with 18 bases between. CDR1 and CDR2 (germline): SGDLS, YYNGEE. CDR3 length: 16 amino acids. CDR3 in amino acids: CASSATVGRNKETQYF. The DNA for the CDR3 is TGTGCCAGCAGCGCAACAGTAGGGCGGAATAAAGAGACCCAGTACTTC.

This chain's CDR3 is CASSSGLQYEQYF. The CDR3 DNA reads as TGTGCCAGCAGCTCGGGTCTCCAATACGAGCAGTACTTC. The chain links TRBV7-9 to TRBJ2-7; D remains ambiguous. This CDR3 spans 13 amino acids. V gave up 4 bases and J gave up 4 bases, with 11 bases separating them. The germline gives CDR1 SEHNR, CDR2 FQNEAQ (reference sequence). The variable domain in full, with the rest retrieved from reference TRBV7-9 and TRBJ2-7, is DTGVSQNPRHKITKRGQNVTFRCDPISEHNRLYWYRQTLGQGPEFLTYFQNEAQLEKSRLLSDRFSAERPKGSFSTLEIQRTEQGDSAMYLCASSSGLQYEQYFGPGTRLTVT.